The 32 T cell receptor beta chains listed next were all sequenced from one sample in a study of blood T cell repertoires in COVID-19. Assay: immunoSEQ multiplex PCR; the TCRdb copy retains only in-frame clones and omits some. The sample has 60,000 to 80,000 clones; 84% are singletons. What was sequenced was peripheral blood. The receptors originated from a man aged 50-60 years with active COVID-19.

The genes are TRBV5-4 and TRBJ1-2; tentatively, D is TRBD1 (5 bases). Germline loops: CDR1 SGHNT, CDR2 YYREEE (reference sequence). The CDR3 has 16 amino acids. Trimming shortened V by 2 bases and J by 2 bases, and 16 bases separated the two germline ends. The CDR3 here is CASSLGPGGSNYGYTF. In DNA form, the CDR3 reads TGTGCCAGCAGCTTAGGTCCGGGGGGGTCGAACTATGGCTACACCTTC.

J is TRBJ1-1 and V is TRBV6-5; D is unclear. Trimming cost V 7 bases and J 7 bases, with 16 bases left between them. The CDR3 has 13 amino acids. The germline V gene has CDR1 MNHEY and CDR2 SVGAGI. The CDR3 protein is CASIMNRFHEAFF. The CDR3 nucleotides read TGTGCCAGCATAATGAACAGATTCCATGAAGCTTTCTTT.

This chain links TRBV7-9 with TRBJ2-3; D is undetermined. The CDR3 totals 15 residues. CDR1 SEHNR and CDR2 FQNEAQ come from the germline V gene (reference sequence). The V end was cut by 5 bases, the J end by 3 bases, with 15 bases between. The CDR3 DNA reads TGTGCCAGCAGCATAACCCGGTCCGGGACAGATACGCAGTATTTT. Translation gives CASSITRSGTDTQYF.

This sequence joins TRBV3-1 (or the pseudogene TRBV3-2) and TRBJ1-1; 12 bases match TRBD1. Germline assignment: CDR1 LGHDT and CDR2 YNNKEL (reference sequence). The CDR3 contains 19 residues. Trimming removed 2 bases from V and 8 bases from J; junction bases left unmatched: 18. The CDR3 here is CASSQSRDRGPTDRGEAFF. The CDR3 DNA reads as TGTGCCAGCAGCCAATCCCGGGACAGGGGGCCCACCGACCGAGGAGAAGCTTTCTTT.

This clone was seen many times. CDR3 amino acids: CASSQDLQVYNEQFF. The CDR3 coding sequence is TGTGCCAGCAGCCAAGACCTACAGGTATACAATGAGCAGTTCTTC. The genes are TRBV4-2 and TRBJ2-1, with D maybe TRBD1 (5 bases). The V and J ends lost 0 bases and 4 bases respectively, with 10 bases between them. The V gene's germline CDR1 is LGHNA and CDR2 YNFKEQ. The CDR3 runs to 15 residues.

Comments on this clone: The germline gene is not matched at one end of the junction; a read error may be the cause. The J gene is TRBJ2-7, the V gene TRBV6-5, with 10 bases lining up with TRBD2. Germline lookup yields CDR1 MNHEY and CDR2 SVGAGI. CDR3 size: 13 residues. CDR3 in amino acids: CASSYRPGSGGSF. For the CDR3, the DNA is TGTGCCAGCAGTTACCGTCCGGGTAGCGGGGGGTCCTTC.

This chain links TRBV9 with TRBJ2-5; 13 bases are shared with TRBD2. The CDR3 extends over 16 amino acids. The V gene end was trimmed by 0 bases and the J gene end by 5 bases; junction bases not matched to a gene: 4. Germline V gene data show CDR1 as SGDLS and CDR2 as YYNGEE. Here the CDR3 reads CASSVGGLAGVETQYF. The CDR3 coding sequence is TGTGCCAGCAGCGTAGGAGGACTAGCGGGAGTGGAGACCCAGTACTTC.

The V and J genes are TRBV5-4 and TRBJ2-3; TRBD2 aligns across 12 bases. V gave up 3 bases and J gave up 8 bases; unmatched junction bases: 13. The CDR3 extends over 17 amino acids. Germline values: CDR1 SGHNT, CDR2 YYREEE (reference sequence). The CDR3 nucleotides read TGTGCCAGCAGCTCGGGGGGACTAGCGGGCCTCCTAGGTACGCAGTATTTT. It yields the protein CASSSGGLAGLLGTQYF.

The J gene is TRBJ1-1, the V gene TRBV6-2 or TRBV6-3, with D possibly being TRBD1 (6 bases). The germline V gene has CDR1 MNHEY and CDR2 SVGEGT. The CDR3 length is 15 residues. V lost 0 bases and J lost 6, with 14 bases in between. The CDR3 DNA follows: TGTGCCAGCAGTTACTCCGAACAGGGAGGGCCTGAAGCTTTCTTT. Encoded protein: CASSYSEQGGPEAFF.

This sequence joins TRBV7-9 and TRBJ1-2; no clear D. Trimming took 1 base from V and 4 from J, leaving 4 bases between them. There are 12 residues in the CDR3. CDR1 SEHNR and CDR2 FQNEAQ come from the germline V gene (reference sequence). CDR3 DNA: TGTGCCAGCAGCTTAGACATCTATGGCTACACCTTC. Its translation: CASSLDIYGYTF.

V gene TRBV7-2 combines with J gene TRBJ2-7; 7 bases match TRBD1. Looked up from germline, CDR1 is SGHTA and CDR2 is FQGNSA. V gave up 5 bases and J gave up 4 bases; unmatched junction bases: 11. This CDR3 has 15 residues. CDR3 DNA sequence: TGTGCCAGCAGCCAACAGCCGGGACAGAGTTACGAGCAGTACTTC. The encoded protein is CASSQQPGQSYEQYF.

The chain joins TRBV9 to TRBJ2-1; maybe TRBD2 (7 bases). The germline CDR1 and CDR2 sequences are SGDLS and YYNGEE. Between the trimmed V and J ends, which lost 4 bases and 15 bases, there was a span of 29 bases. The CDR3 has 16 amino acids. The CDR3 DNA sequence: TGTGCCAGCAGCCAAGGGGGGGTGCTAGCGGCGCCCGGGCCGTTCTTC. This gives the protein CASSQGGVLAAPGPFF.

The gene calls are TRBV7-2 and TRBJ2-1; D perhaps matches TRBD2 (6 bases). CDR3 length: 14 amino acids. V dropped 5 bases and J dropped 7 bases, with 15 bases sitting between them. The germline V gene encodes CDR1 SGHTA and CDR2 FQGNSA. CDR3 residues: CASSLGGAMNEQFF. The CDR3 region has the DNA TGTGCCAGCAGCCTAGGCGGGGCGATGAATGAGCAGTTCTTC.

The chain is built from TRBV30 and TRBJ2-7; possibly TRBD1 for D (7 bases). Trimming left V 4 bases short and J 7 bases short, with 11 bases between. CDR1 GTSNPN and CDR2 SVGIG come from the germline V gene (reference sequence). The CDR3 spans 11 residues. CDR3 sequence reads: CAWTAGGEQYF. The CDR3 DNA sequence: TGTGCCTGGACAGCAGGGGGGGAGCAGTACTTC.

The gene calls are TRBV7-2 and TRBJ2-1; perhaps TRBD1 as D (7 bases). Trimming pared 3 bases from V and 7 bases from J, leaving 13 bases between. CDR1 is SGHTA, CDR2 FQGNSA, per germline. CDR3 length equals 14 residues. This CDR3 reads CASSFMTGTNEQFF. DNA of the CDR3: TGTGCCAGCAGCTTCATGACAGGGACTAATGAGCAGTTCTTC.

The chain links TRBV5-5 to TRBJ2-5; 7 bases map to TRBD1. Germline V gene lookup returns CDR1 SGHKS and CDR2 YYEKEE (reference sequence). The CDR3 sequence is 15 residues long. Trimming took 4 bases from V and 3 from J; bases not matched to a gene: 9. The CDR3 region has the DNA TGTGCCAGCAGCCCGAGGCAGGGACAGAAAGAGACCCAGTACTTC. Encoded protein: CASSPRQGQKETQYF.

The chain employs TRBV4-1 and TRBJ2-2, with 8 bases lining up with TRBD2. This CDR3 is built from 15 residues. The V gene end was trimmed by 1 base and the J gene end by 6 bases; junction bases not matched to a gene: 4. Germline CDR1 and CDR2: MGHRA and YSYEKL. DNA for the CDR3: TGCGCCAGCAGCCAAGTTTGGACTAGCCCCGGGGAGCTGTTTTTT. Protein: CASSQVWTSPGELFF.

This clone occurred a few times. The CDR3, as DNA: TGTGCCAGCAGCTTGGGACAGGGATACACTGAAGCTTTCTTT. Its translation: CASSLGQGYTEAFF. The chain has TRBV5-6 and TRBJ1-1, with TRBD1 identical over 7 bases. Germline-derived CDR1 and CDR2 are SGHDT and YYEEEE. The ends lost 0 bases at V and 3 bases at J; junction bases unmatched: 2. The CDR3 contains 14 residues. Supplemented by reference TRBV5-6 and TRBJ1-1, the full variable domain reads DAGVTQSPTHLIKTRGQQVTLRCSPKSGHDTVSWYQQALGQGPQFIFQYYEEEERQRGNFPDRFSGHQFPNYSSELNVNALLLGDSALYLCASSLGQGYTEAFFGQGTRLTVV.

J is TRBJ2-5 and V is TRBV3-1 (or the pseudogene TRBV3-2); TRBD2 is a possible D gene (5 bases). The germline gives CDR1 LGHDT, CDR2 YNNKEL (reference sequence). The CDR3 has 14 amino acids. V was pared by 4 bases and J by 5 bases, with 14 bases between. CDR3 sequence (DNA): TGTGCCAGCAGCCCTCGTGGAGGTGAGGAGACCCAGTACTTC. Translation gives CASSPRGGEETQYF.

The chain links TRBV3-1 (or the pseudogene TRBV3-2) to TRBJ1-6; TRBD1 agrees at 7 bases. The germline CDR1 and CDR2 sequences are LGHDT and YNNKEL (reference sequence). The ends lost 1 base at V and 10 bases at J; junction bases unmatched: 4. The CDR3 spans 14 residues. CDR3 loop: CASSQGQGSSPLHF. The CDR3 DNA reads TGTGCCAGCAGCCAAGGACAGGGTTCGTCACCCCTCCACTTT.

The rearrangement uses TRBV15 and TRBJ1-5; D perhaps matches TRBD1 (5 bases). Trimming pared 3 bases from V and 9 bases from J, leaving 18 bases between. This CDR3 comprises 15 residues. Germline CDR1 and CDR2: LNHNV and YYDKDF (reference sequence). CDR3 nucleotides: TGTGCCACCAGCAGCCCGGGGGTCCGAGGTAGGCCCCAGCATTTT. It encodes CATSSPGVRGRPQHF.

The genes are TRBV14 and TRBJ2-1; D uncertain. Between the trimmed V and J ends, which lost 4 bases and 3 bases, there was a span of 7 bases. Per the germline V gene, CDR1 is SGHDN and CDR2 is FVKESK. The CDR3 covers 13 residues. Here the CDR3 DNA reads TGTGCCAGCAGCCTTAACATCTACAATGAGCAGTTCTTC. Amino acids: CASSLNIYNEQFF.

The sample holds one count of this clone. The chain links TRBV7-2 to TRBJ2-5, with 10 bases lining up with TRBD2. Germline lookup yields CDR1 SGHTA and CDR2 FQGNSA. This CDR3 comprises 16 residues. V shed 3 bases, J shed 1 base, and the junction held 5 bases outside the gene matches. This CDR3 reads CASSFWASGGQETQYF. Written as DNA, the CDR3 is TGTGCCAGCAGCTTCTGGGCTAGCGGGGGCCAAGAGACCCAGTACTTC.

The chain uses TRBV3-1 (or the pseudogene TRBV3-2) and TRBJ2-5; the match to TRBD1 covers 7 bases. J was trimmed by 5 bases and V by 1 base; bases with no gene match: 10. The CDR3 runs to 16 residues. Looked up from germline, CDR1 is LGHDT and CDR2 is YNNKEL (reference sequence). CDR3 in amino acids: CASSQVLTGARETQYF. CDR3 sequence (DNA): TGTGCCAGCAGCCAAGTCCTCACAGGGGCCAGGGAGACCCAGTACTTC.

This clone has only one observation. This chain connects TRBV6-5 to TRBJ1-1; 8 nucleotides agree with TRBD1. The CDR3 sequence is 15 residues long. CDR1 and CDR2 from the germline V gene are MNHEY and SVGAGI. J was trimmed by 1 base and V by 7 bases; bases with no gene match: 8. CDR3 sequence reads: CASNSDRGRNTEAFF. CDR3 sequence (DNA): TGTGCCAGCAATAGCGACAGGGGTAGGAACACTGAAGCTTTCTTT.

The V and J genes are TRBV9 and TRBJ2-2, with D tentatively TRBD2 (6 bases). Between the trimmed V and J ends, which lost 0 bases and 15 bases, there was a span of 18 bases. Germline V gene sequence: CDR1 SGDLS, CDR2 YYNGEE. The CDR3 runs 14 residues. This CDR3 reads CASSVAIPSGELFF. The CDR3 region has the DNA TGTGCCAGCAGCGTAGCTATCCCGTCGGGAGAGTTGTTTTTT.

In this sample, this clone turned up a few times. The chain links TRBV6-4 to TRBJ2-3; 10 nucleotides align to TRBD2. The CDR3 loop spans 15 amino acids. Trimming took 2 bases from V and 2 from J; bases not matched to a gene: 1. The germline V gene encodes CDR1 MRHNA and CDR2 SNTAGT. CDR3 DNA: TGTGCCAGCAGTGACAGCGGGGGGGCCACAGATACGCAGTATTTT. It yields the protein CASSDSGGATDTQYF.

CDR3 amino acids: CASSSQGGGTDTQYF. The CDR3 region has the DNA TGTGCCAGCAGCTCACAGGGGGGTGGTACAGATACGCAGTATTTT. The chain combines TRBV7-9 with TRBJ2-3; 8 bases align to TRBD1. The CDR3 loop spans 15 amino acids. After removal of 4 bases from V and 3 bases from J, the junction contained 6 bases not matched to a gene. The germline V gene has CDR1 SEHNR and CDR2 FQNEAQ (reference sequence).

This clone was counted at least ten times. V usage is TRBV5-4 and J usage is TRBJ2-5; no firm D call. Germline loops: CDR1 SGHNT, CDR2 YYREEE (reference sequence). V lost 3 bases to trimming and J lost 2 bases, with 5 bases between them. The CDR3 has 12 amino acids. The CDR3 protein is CASSSVQETQYF. The CDR3 DNA follows: TGTGCCAGCAGCTCTGTGCAAGAGACCCAGTACTTC.

The gene calls are TRBV4-1 and TRBJ1-2; no reliable D call. V lost 3 bases and J 4 bases, leaving 18 bases between the germline ends. This CDR3 has 16 amino acids. Germline loops: CDR1 MGHRA, CDR2 YSYEKL. CDR3 nucleotide sequence: TGCGCCAGCAGCCAGCCCTCAGAGGGCCAGAGCTATGGCTACACCTTC. It codes for CASSQPSEGQSYGYTF.

The chain recombines TRBV4-1 with TRBJ1-2, with D hard to call. This CDR3 contains 13 residues. Germline CDR1 MGHRA, CDR2 YSYEKL. V lost 1 base and J 3 bases, leaving 6 bases between the germline ends. CDR3 nucleotide sequence: TGCGCCAGCAGCCAAGTGGCCCACTATGGCTACACCTTC. Encoded protein: CASSQVAHYGYTF.

The chain combines TRBV27 with TRBJ1-2; 7 bases fit TRBD1. CDR3 length: 14 amino acids. CDR1 and CDR2 from the germline V gene are MNHEY and SMNVEV (reference sequence). V trimming: 3 bases; J trimming: 7 bases; junction bases outside the gene matches: 8. The DNA for the CDR3 is TGTGCCAGCAGTTTTAACAGGGGTGAGGGTGGCTACACCTTC. Translation: CASSFNRGEGGYTF.